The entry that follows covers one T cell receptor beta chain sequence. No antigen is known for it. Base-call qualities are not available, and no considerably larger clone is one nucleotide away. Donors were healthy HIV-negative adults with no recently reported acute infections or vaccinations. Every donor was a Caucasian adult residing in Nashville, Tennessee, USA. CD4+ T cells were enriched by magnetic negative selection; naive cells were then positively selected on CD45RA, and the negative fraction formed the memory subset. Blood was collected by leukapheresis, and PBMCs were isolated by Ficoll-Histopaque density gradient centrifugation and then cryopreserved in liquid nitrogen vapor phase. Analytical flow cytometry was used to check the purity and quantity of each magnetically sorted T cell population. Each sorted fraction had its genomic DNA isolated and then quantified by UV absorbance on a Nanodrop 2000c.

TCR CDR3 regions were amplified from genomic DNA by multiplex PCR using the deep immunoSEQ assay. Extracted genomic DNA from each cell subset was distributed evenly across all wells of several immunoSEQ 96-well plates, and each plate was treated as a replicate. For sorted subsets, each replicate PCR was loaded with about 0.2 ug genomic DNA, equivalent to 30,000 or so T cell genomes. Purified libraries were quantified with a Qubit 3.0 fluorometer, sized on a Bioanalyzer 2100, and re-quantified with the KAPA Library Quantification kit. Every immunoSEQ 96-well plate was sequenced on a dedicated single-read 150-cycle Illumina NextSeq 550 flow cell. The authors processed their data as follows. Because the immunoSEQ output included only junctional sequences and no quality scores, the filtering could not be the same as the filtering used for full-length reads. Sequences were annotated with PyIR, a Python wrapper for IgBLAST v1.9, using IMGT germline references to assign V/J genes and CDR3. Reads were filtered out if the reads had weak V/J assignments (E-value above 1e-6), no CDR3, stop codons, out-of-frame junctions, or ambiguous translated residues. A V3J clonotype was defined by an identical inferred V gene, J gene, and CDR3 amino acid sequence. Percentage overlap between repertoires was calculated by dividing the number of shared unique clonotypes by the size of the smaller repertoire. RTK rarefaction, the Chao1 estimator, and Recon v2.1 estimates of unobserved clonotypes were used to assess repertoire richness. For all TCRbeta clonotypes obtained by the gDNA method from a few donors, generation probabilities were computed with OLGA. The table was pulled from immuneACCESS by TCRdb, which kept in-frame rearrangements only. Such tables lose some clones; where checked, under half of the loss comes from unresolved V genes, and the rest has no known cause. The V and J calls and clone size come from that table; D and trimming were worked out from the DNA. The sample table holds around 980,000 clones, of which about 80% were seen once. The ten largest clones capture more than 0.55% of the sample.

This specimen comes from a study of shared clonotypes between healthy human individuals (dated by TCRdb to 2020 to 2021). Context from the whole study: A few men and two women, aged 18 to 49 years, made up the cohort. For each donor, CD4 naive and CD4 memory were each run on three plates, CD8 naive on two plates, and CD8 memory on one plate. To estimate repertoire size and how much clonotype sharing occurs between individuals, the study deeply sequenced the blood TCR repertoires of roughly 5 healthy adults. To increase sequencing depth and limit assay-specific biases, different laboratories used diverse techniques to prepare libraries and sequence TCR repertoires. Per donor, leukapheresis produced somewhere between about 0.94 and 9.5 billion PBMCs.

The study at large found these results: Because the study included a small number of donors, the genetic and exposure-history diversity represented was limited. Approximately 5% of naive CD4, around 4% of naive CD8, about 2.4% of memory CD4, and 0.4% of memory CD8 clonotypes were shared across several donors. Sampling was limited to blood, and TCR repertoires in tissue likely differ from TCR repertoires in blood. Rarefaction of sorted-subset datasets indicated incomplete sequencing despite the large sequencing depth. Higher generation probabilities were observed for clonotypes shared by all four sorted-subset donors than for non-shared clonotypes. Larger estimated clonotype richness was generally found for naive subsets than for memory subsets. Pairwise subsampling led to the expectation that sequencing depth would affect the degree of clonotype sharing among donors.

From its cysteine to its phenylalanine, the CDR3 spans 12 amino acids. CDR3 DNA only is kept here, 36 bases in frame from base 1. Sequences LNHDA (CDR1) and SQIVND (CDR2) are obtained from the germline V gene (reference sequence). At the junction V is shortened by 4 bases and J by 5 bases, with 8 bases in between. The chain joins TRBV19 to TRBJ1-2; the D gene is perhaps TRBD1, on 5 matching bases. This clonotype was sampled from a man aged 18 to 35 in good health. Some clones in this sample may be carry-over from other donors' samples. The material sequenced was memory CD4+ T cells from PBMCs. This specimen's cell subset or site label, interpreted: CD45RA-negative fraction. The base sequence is TGTGCCAGTAGTACAGGGTGGTATGGCTACACCTTC. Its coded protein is CASSTGWYGYTF.